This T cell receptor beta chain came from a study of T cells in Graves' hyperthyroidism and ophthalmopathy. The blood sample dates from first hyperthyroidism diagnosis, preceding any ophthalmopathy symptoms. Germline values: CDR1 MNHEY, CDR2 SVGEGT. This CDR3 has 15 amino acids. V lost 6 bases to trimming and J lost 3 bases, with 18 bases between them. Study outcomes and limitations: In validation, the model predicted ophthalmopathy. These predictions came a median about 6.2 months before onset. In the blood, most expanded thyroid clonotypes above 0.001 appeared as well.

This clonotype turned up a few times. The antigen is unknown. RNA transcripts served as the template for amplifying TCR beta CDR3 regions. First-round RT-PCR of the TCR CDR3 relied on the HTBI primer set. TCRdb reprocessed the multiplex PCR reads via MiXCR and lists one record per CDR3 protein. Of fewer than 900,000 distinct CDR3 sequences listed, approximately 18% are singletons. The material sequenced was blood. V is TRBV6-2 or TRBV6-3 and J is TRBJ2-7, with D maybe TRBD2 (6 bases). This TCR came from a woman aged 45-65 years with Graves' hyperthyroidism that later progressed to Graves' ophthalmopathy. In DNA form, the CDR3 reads TGTGCCAGCAGCCCTGGGCGGGGTCCCAACTACGAGCAGTACTTC. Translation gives CASSPGRGPNYEQYF.